This TCR beta chain was retrieved from a study of blood T cell repertoires in COVID-19. The wider study: Material from acute and convalescent COVID-19 was sourced from the United States, Italy and Spain.

In its sample, this clone was seen a few times. CDR3 length: 15 residues. CDR1 SGHKS and CDR2 YYEKEE come from the germline V gene (reference sequence). V was trimmed by 4 bases and J by 1 base, leaving 12 bases between them. Cohort assignment relied on participant-reported clinical history. Recovered participants had two consecutive negative NP/OP PCR tests, healthcare professional clearance, or symptom resolution. Authors' analysis steps: Estimation of nucleated cell counts relied on the amplification of reference gene primers. Using immunoSEQ multiplex PCR, the repertoire was profiled, and TCRdb retains in-frame clones only, with some absent. V, J and clone size derive from that table, while D and trimming were established from the DNA sequence. Of about 440,000 clones in the sample, less than 95% were seen once.

The sample was PBMCs or T cells enriched from blood (not recorded which). The V and J genes are TRBV5-5 and TRBJ1-3; no reliable D call. The origin of this receptor is a man aged 18 to 30 who had recovered from COVID-19. The CDR3 reads CASSVEVVSGNTIYF. The CDR3, as DNA: TGTGCCAGCAGCGTCGAGGTCGTTTCTGGAAACACCATATATTTT.